The 23 T cell receptor beta chains below come from one sample, sequenced in a study of response to subunit inactivated influenza vaccine. TCRdb reprocessed the RT-PCR reads with MiXCR, giving one entry per CDR3 protein. The data contain about 800,000 distinct CDR3 sequences, 21% of them seen just once; the ten biggest clones take up around 9.6%. The sample was PBMCs from blood, taken roughly 5 days after vaccination. These receptors were collected from a man aged 45-60 years who received an inactivated influenza vaccine.

In this sample, this clonotype turned up many times. The chain is built from TRBV9 and TRBJ2-7, with 9 nucleotides matching TRBD1. The CDR3 length is 15 residues. Germline V gene lookup returns CDR1 SGDLS and CDR2 YYNGEE. Trimming cost V 4 bases and J 6 bases; bases outside gene matches: 11. DNA for the CDR3: TGTGCCAGCAGCATACGGGACAGGGAATCAAGCGAGCAGTACTTC. This encodes CASSIRDRESSEQYF.

This clonotype was detected only a few times. The genes are TRBV5-1 and TRBJ1-5; 7 nucleotides agree with TRBD1. Looked up from germline, CDR1 is SGHRS and CDR2 is YFSETQ. After removal of 3 bases from V and 3 bases from J, the junction contained 3 bases not matched to a gene. This CDR3 spans 14 amino acids. In nucleotides, the CDR3 is TGCGCCAGCAGCTCAACAGGGGACAATCAGCCCCAGCATTTT. It translates to CASSSTGDNQPQHF.

The CDR3 DNA reads as TGTGCCAGCAGTCAAGAAACCGGGACTAGCAACACCGGGGAGCTGTTTTTT. Protein product: CASSQETGTSNTGELFF. The chain links TRBV5-6 to TRBJ2-2; 9 bases match TRBD2. The germline gives CDR1 SGHDT, CDR2 YYEEEE. CDR3 length: 17 residues. V was clipped by 5 bases and J by 2 bases; unmatched bases: 10.

This clonotype was counted between two and nine times. CDR3 nucleotides: TGTGCCAGTACTATAGCGGGGGCGTTCGATACGCAGTATTTT. Residues: CASTIAGAFDTQYF. The chain has TRBV7-2 and TRBJ2-3, with 9 nucleotides matching TRBD2. Germline V gene lookup returns CDR1 SGHTA and CDR2 FQGNSA. The trim removed 9 bases at V and 6 bases at J, leaving 10 bases unmatched. This CDR3 is 14 amino acids long.

This clonotype was seen ten or more times. This chain uses TRBV20-1 with TRBJ2-1, with 12 positions matching TRBD2. V lost 3 bases to trimming and J lost 7 bases; unmatched junction nucleotides: 4. The CDR3 runs 14 residues. In germline, CDR1 is DFQATT, CDR2 SNEGSKA (reference sequence). The DNA of the CDR3 is TGCAGTGCTAGTAAACTAGCGGGAGGTAATGAGCAGTTCTTC. Translating gives CSASKLAGGNEQFF.

The gene calls are TRBV18 and TRBJ2-3; 15 bases are shared with TRBD2. Trimming took 6 bases from V and 2 from J; bases not matched to a gene: 3. The germline V gene encodes CDR1 KGHSH and CDR2 LQKENI. The CDR3 spans 16 residues. CDR3 in amino acids: CASSGTSGGTTDTQYF. CDR3 in DNA: TGTGCCAGCTCCGGGACTAGCGGGGGGACCACAGATACGCAGTATTTT.

This clonotype was detected many times. The V and J genes are TRBV4-2 and TRBJ2-1; the match to TRBD2 covers 9 bases. The V segment lost 1 base and the J segment 6 bases; nucleotides outside the gene matches: 7. CDR3 length: 16 residues. CDR1 and CDR2 from the germline V gene are LGHNA and YNFKEQ. CDR3 loop: CASSQGEEAGGNEQFF. The CDR3 DNA reads as TGTGCCAGCAGCCAAGGGGAGGAAGCGGGAGGCAATGAGCAGTTCTTC.

There are many counts of this clonotype. The chain employs TRBV5-6 and TRBJ2-1, with D unclear. There are 14 residues in the CDR3. Germline CDR1 and CDR2: SGHDT and YYEEEE. With 0 bases removed from V and 8 bases from J, the gap between germline ends came to 12 bases. Written as DNA, the CDR3 is TGTGCCAGCAGCTTGGTCTACAAGCGCGATGAGCAGTTCTTC. Protein: CASSLVYKRDEQFF. The full variable domain, completed using reference TRBV5-6 and TRBJ2-1, is DAGVTQSPTHLIKTRGQQVTLRCSPKSGHDTVSWYQQALGQGPQFIFQYYEEEERQRGNFPDRFSGHQFPNYSSELNVNALLLGDSALYLCASSLVYKRDEQFFGPGTRLTVL.

This clonotype has a handful of counts. The rearrangement uses TRBV5-1 and TRBJ1-6, with D possibly being TRBD1 (6 bases). V shed 4 bases and J shed 9 bases, with 26 bases lying between them. Germline CDR1 and CDR2: SGHRS and YFSETQ. The CDR3 totals 18 residues. Here the CDR3 DNA reads TGCGCCAGCAGCCCATTTGGGGGCGTAGTGGCATCCGGTTCACCCCTCCACTTT. This codes for CASSPFGGVVASGSPLHF.

This clonotype has just a few counts. The V and J genes are TRBV20-1 and TRBJ2-1, with 10 bases aligning to TRBD2. The CDR3 consists of 16 residues. Germline CDR1 reads DFQATT; CDR2 reads SNEGSKA (reference sequence). The V gene end was trimmed by 6 bases and the J gene end by 6 bases; junction bases not matched to a gene: 14. CDR3 sequence: CSAPAASGSKFNEQFF. Written as DNA, the CDR3 is TGCAGTGCCCCGGCGGCTAGCGGGAGTAAGTTCAATGAGCAGTTCTTC.

This clonotype was counted ten times or more. V is TRBV7-2 and J is TRBJ2-1; TRBD2 agrees at 9 bases. The germline V gene encodes CDR1 SGHTA and CDR2 FQGNSA. Germline trimming cut 1 base from V and 12 bases from J; bases unmatched to any gene: 10. This CDR3 is built from 15 residues. This CDR3 reads CASSLDAAGGRWQFF. CDR3 nucleotide sequence: TGTGCCAGCAGCTTAGACGCGGCGGGAGGGCGATGGCAGTTCTTC.

V gene TRBV29-1 combines with J gene TRBJ2-1, with 9 nucleotides matching TRBD1. Germline V gene sequence: CDR1 SQVTM, CDR2 ANQGSEA. V lost 4 bases and J lost 4; bases outside the gene matches: 5. This CDR3 has 14 residues. In DNA form, the CDR3 reads TGCAGCGTTGTTGGGACAGGGATGTACAATGAGCAGTTCTTC. It yields the protein CSVVGTGMYNEQFF.

This chain links TRBV29-1 with TRBJ1-1; D remains unclear. CDR1 SQVTM and CDR2 ANQGSEA come from the germline V gene. The length of the CDR3 is 13 residues. Trimming took off 4 bases at V and 1 base at J, with 10 bases between the two ends. The CDR3: CSVGSAGNTEAFF. DNA for the CDR3: TGCAGCGTTGGATCTGCCGGGAACACTGAAGCTTTCTTT.

This clonotype was found once. The V and J genes are TRBV10-3 and TRBJ1-4; 8 positions match TRBD1. The germline CDR1 and CDR2 sequences are ENHRY and SYGVKD. V lost 10 bases and J lost 5; bases outside the gene matches: 6. The CDR3 consists of 13 residues. As DNA, the CDR3 is TGTGCCACCAAACAGGGGGTCAATGAAAAACTGTTTTTT. Translated, it gives CATKQGVNEKLFF.

The V and J genes are TRBV6-1 and TRBJ1-5; D is ambiguous. The ends were cut back, 1 base at V and 12 bases at J, with 13 bases in the middle. CDR3 length: 13 amino acids. Germline lookup yields CDR1 MNHNS and CDR2 SASEGT. CDR3 in DNA: TGTGCCAGCAGTGAAGTTTTACGGGGAGTCCAGCATTTT. Amino acids: CASSEVLRGVQHF.

The chain couples TRBV12-3 or TRBV12-4 to TRBJ1-5, with a possible D match to TRBD1 (6 bases). V lost 4 bases to trimming and J lost 5 bases, with 12 bases between them. The CDR3 runs 14 residues. CDR3 sequence reads: CASSSRQVDQPQHF. CDR3 nucleotides: TGTGCCAGCAGTTCCCGACAGGTAGATCAGCCCCAGCATTTT.

This clonotype was found a few times. The gene calls are TRBV28 and TRBJ2-5, with D unresolved. The CDR3 loop spans 14 amino acids. V was clipped by 2 bases and J by 3 bases, with 10 bases between them. Germline V lookup: CDR1 MDHEN, CDR2 SYDVKM. CDR3 sequence (DNA): TGTGCCAGCAGTTTAGTGCAGGTAGAAGAGACCCAGTACTTC. Translation gives CASSLVQVEETQYF.

The CDR3 region has the DNA TGTGCCAGCAGCGGATTTAGGGGGAGGGCCAGAGATACGCAGTATTTT. As protein: CASSGFRGRARDTQYF. The chain has TRBV7-2 and TRBJ2-3; TRBD2 is a possible D gene (7 bases). The CDR3 length is 16 residues. Between the trimmed V and J ends, which lost 5 bases and 5 bases, there was a span of 20 bases. In germline, CDR1 is SGHTA, CDR2 FQGNSA.

The genes are TRBV29-1 and TRBJ2-3; 7 bases align to TRBD2. The V gene's germline CDR1 is SQVTM and CDR2 ANQGSEA. The CDR3 sequence is 14 residues long. V trimming: 5 bases; J trimming: 2 bases; junction bases outside the gene matches: 7. Here the CDR3 reads CSVKGRVPTDTQYF. The CDR3 DNA sequence: TGCAGCGTTAAAGGGAGGGTCCCCACAGATACGCAGTATTTT.

This clonotype has at least ten counts. The chain links TRBV25-1 to TRBJ2-5; perhaps TRBD1 as D (5 bases). Trimming pared 0 bases from V and 3 bases from J, leaving 8 bases between. The CDR3 sequence is 14 residues long. Germline CDR1 MGHDK, CDR2 SYGVNS. The CDR3 sequence: CASSEYSGKETQYF. As DNA, the CDR3 is TGTGCCAGCAGTGAATACTCAGGGAAAGAGACCCAGTACTTC.

The CDR3 coding sequence is TGCGCCAGCAGCCAAGATGCTTGGCGGGGGCCCTACGAGCAGTACTTC. It encodes CASSQDAWRGPYEQYF. This sequence joins TRBV4-3 and TRBJ2-7; tentative D call: TRBD2 (7 bases). This CDR3 spans 16 amino acids. CDR1 and CDR2 from the germline V gene are LGHNA and YSLEER. The V gene lost 0 bases and the J gene lost 2 bases, with 14 bases spanning the gap.

The chain employs TRBV4-2 and TRBJ2-4; D ambiguous. The CDR3 consists of 15 residues. Germline assignment: CDR1 LGHNA and CDR2 YNFKEQ. Deletions cut 2 bases from V and 5 bases from J, with 13 bases between. The CDR3 DNA sequence: TGTGCCAGCAGCCAACTAGACGGACGGGAAAACATTCAGTACTTC. It encodes CASSQLDGRENIQYF.

The sample holds many counts of this clonotype. The rearrangement uses TRBV6-5 and TRBJ2-3; D unresolved. Per the germline V gene, CDR1 is MNHEY and CDR2 is SVGAGI. The CDR3 spans 12 residues. V was pared by 4 bases and J by 5 bases, with 7 bases between. Here the CDR3 reads CASSSLLDTQYF. CDR3 sequence (DNA): TGTGCCAGCAGTTCCCTGTTAGATACGCAGTATTTT.